This T cell receptor beta chain was retrieved from a study of shared clonotypes between healthy human individuals. The data were produced by immunoSEQ multiplex PCR, yet TCRdb's version contains in-frame clones alone and is incomplete. The table has about 2.1 million clones, about 93% seen once. Trimming pared 1 base from V and 4 bases from J, leaving 16 bases between. This CDR3 has 16 amino acids. Germline-derived CDR1 and CDR2 are SEHNR and FQNEAQ (reference sequence). Note on this clone: Its antigen remains unknown.

Positive CCR7 selection of CD45RO-negative cells yielded the naive CD8 cells, and terminally differentiated effector memory CD45RA+ cells were excluded. Study-wide results and caveats: Rarefaction showed that sequencing of sorted subsets was incomplete (despite large depth).

The specimen was naive CD8+ T cells from PBMCs. This clonotype was obtained from a man in his late teens or twenties in good health. Some clones in this sample may be carry-over from other donors' samples. This sequence joins TRBV7-9 and TRBJ1-1; possible D gene TRBD1, 5 bases. CDR3 DNA: TGTGCCAGCAGCTTAGATGAGGGGAAGGGGAGCACTGAAGCTTTCTTT. Encoded protein: CASSLDEGKGSTEAFF.